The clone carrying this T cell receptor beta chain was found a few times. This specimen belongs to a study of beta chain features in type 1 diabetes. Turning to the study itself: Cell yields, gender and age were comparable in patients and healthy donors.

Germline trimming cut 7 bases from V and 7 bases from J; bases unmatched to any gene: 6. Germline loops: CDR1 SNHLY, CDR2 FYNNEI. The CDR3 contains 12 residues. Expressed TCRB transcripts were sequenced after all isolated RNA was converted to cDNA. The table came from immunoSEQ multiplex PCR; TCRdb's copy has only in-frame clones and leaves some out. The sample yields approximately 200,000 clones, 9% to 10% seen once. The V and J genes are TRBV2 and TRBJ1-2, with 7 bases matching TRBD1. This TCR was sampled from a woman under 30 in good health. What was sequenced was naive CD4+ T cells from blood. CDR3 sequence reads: CASMKGAAGYTF. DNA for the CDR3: TGTGCCAGCATGAAGGGGGCGGCTGGCTACACCTTC.